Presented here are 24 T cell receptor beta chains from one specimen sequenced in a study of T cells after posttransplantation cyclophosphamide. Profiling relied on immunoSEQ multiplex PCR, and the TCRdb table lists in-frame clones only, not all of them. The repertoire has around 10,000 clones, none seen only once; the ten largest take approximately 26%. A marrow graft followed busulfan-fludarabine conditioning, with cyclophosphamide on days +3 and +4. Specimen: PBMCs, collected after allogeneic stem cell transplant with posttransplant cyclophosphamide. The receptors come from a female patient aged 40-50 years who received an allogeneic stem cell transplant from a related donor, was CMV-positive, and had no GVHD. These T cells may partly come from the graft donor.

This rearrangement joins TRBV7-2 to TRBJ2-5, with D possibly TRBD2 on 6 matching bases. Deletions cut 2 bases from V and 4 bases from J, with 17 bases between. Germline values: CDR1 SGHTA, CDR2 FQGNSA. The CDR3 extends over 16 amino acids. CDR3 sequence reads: CASSLYFAGLGETQYF. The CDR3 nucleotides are TGTGCCAGCAGCTTATATTTTGCGGGGTTAGGAGAGACCCAGTACTTC.

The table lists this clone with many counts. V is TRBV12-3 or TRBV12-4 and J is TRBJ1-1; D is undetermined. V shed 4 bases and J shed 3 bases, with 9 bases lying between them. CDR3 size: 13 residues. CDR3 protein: CASSYPPYTEAFF. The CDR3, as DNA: TGTGCCAGCAGTTATCCTCCGTACACTGAAGCTTTCTTT.

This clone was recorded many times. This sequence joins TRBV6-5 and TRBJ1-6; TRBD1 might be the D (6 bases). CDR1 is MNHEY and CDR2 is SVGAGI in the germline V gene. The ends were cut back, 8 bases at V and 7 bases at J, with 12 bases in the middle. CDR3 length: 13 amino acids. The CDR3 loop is CASHRAQNSPLHF. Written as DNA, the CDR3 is TGTGCCAGCCACAGGGCTCAAAATTCACCCCTCCACTTT.

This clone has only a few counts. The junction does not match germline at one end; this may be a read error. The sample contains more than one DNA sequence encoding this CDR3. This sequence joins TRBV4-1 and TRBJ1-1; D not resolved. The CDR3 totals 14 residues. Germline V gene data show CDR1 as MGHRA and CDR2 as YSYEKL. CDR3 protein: CASTQGPRATEAFF. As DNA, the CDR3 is TGCGCCAGCACCCAAGGCCCCCGAGCCACTGAAGCTTTCTTT.

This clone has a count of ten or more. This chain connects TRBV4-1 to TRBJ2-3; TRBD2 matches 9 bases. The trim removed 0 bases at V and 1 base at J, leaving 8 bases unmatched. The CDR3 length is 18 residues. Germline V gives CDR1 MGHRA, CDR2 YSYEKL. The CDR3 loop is CASSQDRVIAGGTDTQYF. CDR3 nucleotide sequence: TGCGCCAGCAGCCAAGATCGGGTAATAGCGGGGGGCACAGATACGCAGTATTTT.

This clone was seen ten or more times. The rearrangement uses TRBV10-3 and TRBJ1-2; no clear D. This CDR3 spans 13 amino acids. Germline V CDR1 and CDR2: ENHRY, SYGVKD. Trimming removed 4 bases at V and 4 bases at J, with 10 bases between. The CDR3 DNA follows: TGTGCCATCAGTGTGGTACATTCCTATGGCTACACCTTC. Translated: CAISVVHSYGYTF.

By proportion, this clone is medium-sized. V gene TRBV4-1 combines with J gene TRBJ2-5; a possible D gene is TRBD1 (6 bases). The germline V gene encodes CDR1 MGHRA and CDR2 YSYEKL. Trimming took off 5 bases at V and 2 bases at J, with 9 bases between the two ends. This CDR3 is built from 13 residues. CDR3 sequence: CASSKDSQETQYF. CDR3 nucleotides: TGCGCCAGCAGCAAGGACAGTCAAGAGACCCAGTACTTC.

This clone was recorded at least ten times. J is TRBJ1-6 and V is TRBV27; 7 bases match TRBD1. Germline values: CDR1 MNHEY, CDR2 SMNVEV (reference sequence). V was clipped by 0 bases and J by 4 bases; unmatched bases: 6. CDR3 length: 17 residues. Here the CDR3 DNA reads TGTGCCAGCAGTTTATCCAATAGGGGGCAGTATAATTCACCCCTCCACTTT. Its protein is CASSLSNRGQYNSPLHF.

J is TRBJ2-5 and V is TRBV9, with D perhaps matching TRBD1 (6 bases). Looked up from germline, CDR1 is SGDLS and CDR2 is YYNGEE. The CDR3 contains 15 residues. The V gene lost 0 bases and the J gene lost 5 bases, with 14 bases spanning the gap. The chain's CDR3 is CASSVVGQTMETQYF. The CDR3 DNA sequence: TGTGCCAGCAGCGTAGTGGGACAAACCATGGAGACCCAGTACTTC.

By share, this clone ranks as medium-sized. The CDR3 sequence is CASSESLGGHSSLQFF. The CDR3 DNA reads TGTGCCAGCAGCGAATCCCTCGGGGGGCACTCCTCGCTGCAGTTCTTC. The chain uses TRBV7-2 and TRBJ2-1; a possible D gene is TRBD2 (7 bases). There are 16 residues in the CDR3. Germline-derived CDR1 and CDR2 are SGHTA and FQGNSA. Trimming removed 5 bases from V and 12 bases from J, with 26 bases in between.

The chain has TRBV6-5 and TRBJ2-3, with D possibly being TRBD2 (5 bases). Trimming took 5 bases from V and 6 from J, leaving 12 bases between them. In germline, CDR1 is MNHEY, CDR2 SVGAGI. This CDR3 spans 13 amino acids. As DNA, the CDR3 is TGTGCCAGCAGTACGACCTCGGGGGATACGCAGTATTTT. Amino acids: CASSTTSGDTQYF.

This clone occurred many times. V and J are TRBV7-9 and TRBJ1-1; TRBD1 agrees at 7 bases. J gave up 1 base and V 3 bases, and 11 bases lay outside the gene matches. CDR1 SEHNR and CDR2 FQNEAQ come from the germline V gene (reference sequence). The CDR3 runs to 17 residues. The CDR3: CASSLGQGVSRNTEAFF. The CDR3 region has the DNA TGTGCCAGCAGCTTGGGGCAGGGGGTCTCGCGGAACACTGAAGCTTTCTTT.

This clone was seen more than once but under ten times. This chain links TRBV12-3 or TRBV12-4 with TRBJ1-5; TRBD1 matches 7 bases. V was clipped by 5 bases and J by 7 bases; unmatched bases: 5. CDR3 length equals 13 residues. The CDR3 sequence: CASSQGVGQPQHF. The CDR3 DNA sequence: TGTGCCAGCAGTCAGGGGGTTGGGCAGCCCCAGCATTTT.

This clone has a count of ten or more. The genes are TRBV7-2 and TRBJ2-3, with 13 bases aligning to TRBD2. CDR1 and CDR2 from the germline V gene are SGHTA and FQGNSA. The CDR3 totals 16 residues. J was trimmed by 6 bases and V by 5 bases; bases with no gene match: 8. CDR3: CASSTRLAGGADTQYF. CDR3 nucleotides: TGTGCCAGCAGCACCCGACTAGCGGGGGGAGCGGATACGCAGTATTTT.

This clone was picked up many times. The CDR3 nucleotides read TGTGCCACCAGCAGAGGAGGGTTAGGGACAGGGCCCTACGAGCAGTACTTC. Amino acids: CATSRGGLGTGPYEQYF. The V gene is TRBV15, the J gene TRBJ2-7; 9 bases line up with TRBD1. The junction had 9 bases not matched to a gene; V was cut back by 1 base and J by 2 bases. Per germline, CDR1 LNHNV and CDR2 YYDKDF (reference sequence). There are 17 residues in the CDR3. Looking up the rest from reference TRBV15 and TRBJ2-7 gives the full variable domain: DAMVIQNPRYQVTQFGKPVTLSCSQTLNHNVMYWYQQKSSQAPKLLFHYYDKDFNNEADTPDNFQSRRPNTSFCFLDIRSPGLGDTAMYLCATSRGGLGTGPYEQYFGPGTRLTVT.

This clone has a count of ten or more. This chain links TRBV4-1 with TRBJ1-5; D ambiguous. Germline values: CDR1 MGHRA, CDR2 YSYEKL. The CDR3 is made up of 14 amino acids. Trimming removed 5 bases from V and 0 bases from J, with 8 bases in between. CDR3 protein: CASSYSNSNQPQHF. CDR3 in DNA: TGCGCCAGCAGCTACAGCAATAGCAATCAGCCCCAGCATTTT.

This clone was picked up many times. The CDR3 bases are TGTGCCAGCAGCTTGGTTGGGAGGGGAGGAGAGACCCAGTACTTC. Encoded protein: CASSLVGRGGETQYF. This chain uses TRBV5-6 with TRBJ2-5; 7 bases line up with TRBD2. J lost 4 bases, V lost 0 bases, and 6 bases had no gene match. The CDR3 spans 15 residues. CDR1 and CDR2 (germline): SGHDT, YYEEEE.

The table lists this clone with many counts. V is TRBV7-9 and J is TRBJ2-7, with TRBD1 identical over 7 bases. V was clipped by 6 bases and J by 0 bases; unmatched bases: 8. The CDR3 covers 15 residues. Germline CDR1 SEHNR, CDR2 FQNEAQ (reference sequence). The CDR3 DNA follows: TGTGCCAGCAGTTCGACCCGGGACAGCTCCTACGAGCAGTACTTC. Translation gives CASSSTRDSSYEQYF.

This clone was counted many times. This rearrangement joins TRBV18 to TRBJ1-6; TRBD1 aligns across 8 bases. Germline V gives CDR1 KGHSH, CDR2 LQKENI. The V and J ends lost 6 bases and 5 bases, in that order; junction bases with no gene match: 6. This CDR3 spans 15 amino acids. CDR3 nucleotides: TGTGCCAGCTCGCGAGACAGGGGCGATAATTCACCCCTCCACTTT. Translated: CASSRDRGDNSPLHF. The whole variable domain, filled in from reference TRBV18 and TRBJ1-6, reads NAGVMQNPRHLVRRRGQEARLRCSPMKGHSHVYWYRQLPEEGLKFMVYLQKENIIDESGMPKERFSAEFPKEGPSILRIQQVVRGDSAAYFCASSRDRGDNSPLHFGNGTRLTVT.

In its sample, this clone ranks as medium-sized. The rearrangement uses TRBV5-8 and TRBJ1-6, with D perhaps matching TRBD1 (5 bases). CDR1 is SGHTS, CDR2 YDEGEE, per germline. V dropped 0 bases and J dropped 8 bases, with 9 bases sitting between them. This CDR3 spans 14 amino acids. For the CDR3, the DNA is TGTGCCAGCAGCTTGGCCCAGGGATATTCACCCCTCCACTTT. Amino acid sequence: CASSLAQGYSPLHF.

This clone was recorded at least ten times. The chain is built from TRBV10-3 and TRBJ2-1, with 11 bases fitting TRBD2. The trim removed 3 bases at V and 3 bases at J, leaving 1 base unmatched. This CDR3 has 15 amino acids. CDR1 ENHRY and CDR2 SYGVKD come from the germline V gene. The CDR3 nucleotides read TGTGCCATCAGTGATGGGACTAGCGGCTACAATGAGCAGTTCTTC. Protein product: CAISDGTSGYNEQFF.

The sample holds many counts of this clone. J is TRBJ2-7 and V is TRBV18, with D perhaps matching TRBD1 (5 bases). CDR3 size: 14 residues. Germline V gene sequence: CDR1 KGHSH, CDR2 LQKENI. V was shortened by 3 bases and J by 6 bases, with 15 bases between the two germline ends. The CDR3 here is CASSPPGPFGEQYF. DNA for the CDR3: TGTGCCAGCTCACCGCCAGGGCCCTTCGGCGAGCAGTACTTC.

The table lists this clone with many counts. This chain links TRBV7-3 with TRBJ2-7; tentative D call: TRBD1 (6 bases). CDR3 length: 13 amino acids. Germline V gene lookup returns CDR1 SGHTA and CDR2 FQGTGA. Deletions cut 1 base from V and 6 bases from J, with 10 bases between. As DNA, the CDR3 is TGTGCCAGCAGCTTAAGTCCAGGGGCCGAGCAGTACTTC. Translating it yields CASSLSPGAEQYF. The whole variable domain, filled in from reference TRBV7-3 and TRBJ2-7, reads GAGVSQTPSNKVTEKGKYVELRCDPISGHTALYWYRQSLGQGPEFLIYFQGTGAADDSGLPNDRFFAVRPEGSVSTLKIQRTERGDSAVYLCASSLSPGAEQYFGPGTRLTVT.

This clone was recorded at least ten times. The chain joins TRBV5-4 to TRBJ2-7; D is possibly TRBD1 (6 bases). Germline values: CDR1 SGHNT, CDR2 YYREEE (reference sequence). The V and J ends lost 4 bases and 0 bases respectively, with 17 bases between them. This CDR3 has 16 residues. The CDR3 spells CASSTAGATSSYEQYF. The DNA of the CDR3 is TGTGCCAGCAGCACCGCAGGGGCGACGAGCTCCTACGAGCAGTACTTC.